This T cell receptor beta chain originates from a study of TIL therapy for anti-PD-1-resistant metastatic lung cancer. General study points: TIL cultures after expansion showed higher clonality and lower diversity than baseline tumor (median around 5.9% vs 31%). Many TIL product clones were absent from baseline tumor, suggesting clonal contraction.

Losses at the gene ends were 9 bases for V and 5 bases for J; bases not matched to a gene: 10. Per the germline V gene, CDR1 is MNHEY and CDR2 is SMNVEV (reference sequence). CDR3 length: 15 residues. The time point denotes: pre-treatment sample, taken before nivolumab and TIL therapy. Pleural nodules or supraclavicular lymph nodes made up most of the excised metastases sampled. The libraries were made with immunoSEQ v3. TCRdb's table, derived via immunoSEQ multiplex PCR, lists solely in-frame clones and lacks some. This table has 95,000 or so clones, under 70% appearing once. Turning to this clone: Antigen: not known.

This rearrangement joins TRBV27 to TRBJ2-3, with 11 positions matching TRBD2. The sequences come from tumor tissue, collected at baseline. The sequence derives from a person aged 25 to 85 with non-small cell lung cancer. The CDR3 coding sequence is TGTGCCAGTCAACTAGCGGGAGTTCGGAAAGATACGCAGTATTTT. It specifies CASQLAGVRKDTQYF.